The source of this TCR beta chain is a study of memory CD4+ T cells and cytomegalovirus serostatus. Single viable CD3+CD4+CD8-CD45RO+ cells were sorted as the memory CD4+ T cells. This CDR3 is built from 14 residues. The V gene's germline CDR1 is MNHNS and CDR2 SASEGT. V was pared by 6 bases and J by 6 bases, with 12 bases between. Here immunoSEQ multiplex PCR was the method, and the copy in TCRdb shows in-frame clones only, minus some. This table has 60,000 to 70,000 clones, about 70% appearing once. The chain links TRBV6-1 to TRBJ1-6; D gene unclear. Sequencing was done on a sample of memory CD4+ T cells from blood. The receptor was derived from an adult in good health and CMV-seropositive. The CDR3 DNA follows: TGTGCCAGCAGGGTTGACGGATTTAATTCACCCCTCCACTTT. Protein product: CASRVDGFNSPLHF.